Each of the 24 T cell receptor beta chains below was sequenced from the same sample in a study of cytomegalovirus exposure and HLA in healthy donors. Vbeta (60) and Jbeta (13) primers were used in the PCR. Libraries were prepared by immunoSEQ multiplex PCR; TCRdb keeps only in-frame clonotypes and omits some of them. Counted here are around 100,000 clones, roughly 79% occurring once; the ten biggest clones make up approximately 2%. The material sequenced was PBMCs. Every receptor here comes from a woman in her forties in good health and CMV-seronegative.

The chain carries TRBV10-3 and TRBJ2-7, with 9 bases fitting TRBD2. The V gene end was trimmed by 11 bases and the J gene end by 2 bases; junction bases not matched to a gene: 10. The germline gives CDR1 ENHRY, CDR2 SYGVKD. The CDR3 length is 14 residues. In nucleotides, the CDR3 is TGTGCCGCCTTTAGCGGGAGAGGGACCTACGAGCAGTACTTC. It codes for CAAFSGRGTYEQYF.

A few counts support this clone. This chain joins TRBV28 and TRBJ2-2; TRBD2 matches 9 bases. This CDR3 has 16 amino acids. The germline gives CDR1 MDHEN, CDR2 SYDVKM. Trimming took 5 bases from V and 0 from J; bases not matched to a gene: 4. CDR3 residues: CASSPGLAANTGELFF. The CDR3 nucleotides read TGTGCCAGCAGTCCGGGACTAGCCGCGAACACCGGGGAGCTGTTTTTT.

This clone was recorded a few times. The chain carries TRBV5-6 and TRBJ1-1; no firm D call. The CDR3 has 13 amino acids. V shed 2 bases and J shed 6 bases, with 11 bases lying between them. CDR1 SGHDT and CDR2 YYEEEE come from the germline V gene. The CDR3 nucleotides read TGTGCCAGCAGCTTCCGGACTTTAGCTGAAGCTTTCTTT. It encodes CASSFRTLAEAFF.

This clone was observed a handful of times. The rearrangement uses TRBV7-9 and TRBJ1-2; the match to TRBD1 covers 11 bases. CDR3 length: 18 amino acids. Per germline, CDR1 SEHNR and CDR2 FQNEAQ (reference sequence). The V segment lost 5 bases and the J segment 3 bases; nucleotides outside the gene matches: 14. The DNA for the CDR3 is TGTGCCAGCAGCACTTACACGAACCGGGACAGGGGGGACTATGGCTACACCTTC. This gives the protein CASSTYTNRDRGDYGYTF.

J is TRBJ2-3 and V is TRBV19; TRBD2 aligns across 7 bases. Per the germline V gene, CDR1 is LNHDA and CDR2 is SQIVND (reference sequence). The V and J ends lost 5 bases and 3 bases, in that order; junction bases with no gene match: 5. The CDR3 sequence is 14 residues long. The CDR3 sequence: CASSPSGLTDTQYF. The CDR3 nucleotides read TGTGCCAGTAGTCCTAGCGGTCTAACAGATACGCAGTATTTT.

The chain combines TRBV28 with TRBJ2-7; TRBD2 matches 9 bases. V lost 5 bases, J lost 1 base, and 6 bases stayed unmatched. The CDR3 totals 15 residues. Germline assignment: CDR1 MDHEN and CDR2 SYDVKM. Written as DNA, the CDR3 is TGTGCCAGCAGTCTTAGCGGGAGTGTATCCTACGAGCAGTACTTC. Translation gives CASSLSGSVSYEQYF. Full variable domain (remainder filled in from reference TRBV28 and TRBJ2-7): DVKVTQSSRYLVKRTGEKVFLECVQDMDHENMFWYRQDPGLGLRLIYFSYDVKMKEKGDIPEGYSVSREKKERFSLILESASTNQTSMYLCASSLSGSVSYEQYFGPGTRLTVT.

The DNA of the CDR3 is TGTGCCAGCGGGCACGAGCGGGGCGGAGTTGGCTACACCTTC. This codes for CASGHERGGVGYTF. The chain couples TRBV11-2 to TRBJ1-2, with TRBD1 as a possible D gene (5 bases). Trimming took 8 bases from V and 7 from J, leaving 20 bases between them. The CDR3 is 14 residues long. CDR1 is SGHAT, CDR2 FQNNGV, per germline.

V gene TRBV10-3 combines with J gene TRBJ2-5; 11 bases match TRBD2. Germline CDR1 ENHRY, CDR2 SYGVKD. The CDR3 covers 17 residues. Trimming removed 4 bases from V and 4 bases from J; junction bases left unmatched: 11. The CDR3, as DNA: TGTGCCATCAGTGGGACTAGCGGGTTAGAAGGGGCAGAGACCCAGTACTTC. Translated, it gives CAISGTSGLEGAETQYF.

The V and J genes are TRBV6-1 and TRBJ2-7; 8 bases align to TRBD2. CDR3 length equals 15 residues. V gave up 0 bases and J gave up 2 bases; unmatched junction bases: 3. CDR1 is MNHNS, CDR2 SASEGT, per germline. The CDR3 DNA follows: TGTGCCAGCAGTGAAGCCGGGAGGGTAGCCTACGAGCAGTACTTC. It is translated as CASSEAGRVAYEQYF.

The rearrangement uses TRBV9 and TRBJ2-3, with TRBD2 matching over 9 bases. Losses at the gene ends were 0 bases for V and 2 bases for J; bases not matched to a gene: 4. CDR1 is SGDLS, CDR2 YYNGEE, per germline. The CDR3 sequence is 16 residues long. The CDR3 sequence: CASSVGRLADTDTQYF. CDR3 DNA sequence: TGTGCCAGCAGCGTAGGCCGACTAGCGGACACAGATACGCAGTATTTT.

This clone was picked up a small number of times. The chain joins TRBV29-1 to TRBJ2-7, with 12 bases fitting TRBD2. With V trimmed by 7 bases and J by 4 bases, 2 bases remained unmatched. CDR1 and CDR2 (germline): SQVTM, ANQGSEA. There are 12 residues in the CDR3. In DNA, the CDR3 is TGCAGCGCAGGGACTAGCGGGTACGAGCAGTACTTC. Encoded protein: CSAGTSGYEQYF.

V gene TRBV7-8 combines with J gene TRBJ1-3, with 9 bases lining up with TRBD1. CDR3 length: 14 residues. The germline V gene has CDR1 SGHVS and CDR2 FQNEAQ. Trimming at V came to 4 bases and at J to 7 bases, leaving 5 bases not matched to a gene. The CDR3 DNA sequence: TGTGCCAGCAGCTCGGGACAGGGTTCCAACACCATATATTTT. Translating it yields CASSSGQGSNTIYF.

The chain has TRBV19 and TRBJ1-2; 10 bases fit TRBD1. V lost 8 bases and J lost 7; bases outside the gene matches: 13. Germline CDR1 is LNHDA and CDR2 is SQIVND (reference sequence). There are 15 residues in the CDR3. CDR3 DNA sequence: TGTGCCAGTGGGAAACGGGACAGGGGACTCGCTGGCTACACCTTC. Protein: CASGKRDRGLAGYTF.

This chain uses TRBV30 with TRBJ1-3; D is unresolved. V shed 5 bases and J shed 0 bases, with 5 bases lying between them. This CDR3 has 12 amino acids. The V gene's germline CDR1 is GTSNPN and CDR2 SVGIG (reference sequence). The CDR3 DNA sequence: TGTGCCTGGCGAGACTCTGGAAACACCATATATTTT. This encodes CAWRDSGNTIYF.

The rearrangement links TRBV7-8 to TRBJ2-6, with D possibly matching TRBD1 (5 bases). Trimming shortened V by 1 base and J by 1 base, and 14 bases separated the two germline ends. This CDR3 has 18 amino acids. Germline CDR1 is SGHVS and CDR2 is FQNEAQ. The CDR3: CASSLESRVFSGANVLTF. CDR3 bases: TGTGCCAGCAGCTTAGAGAGCAGGGTTTTTTCTGGGGCCAACGTCCTGACTTTC. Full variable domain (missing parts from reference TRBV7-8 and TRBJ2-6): GAGVSQSPRYKVAKRGQDVALRCDPISGHVSLFWYQQALGQGPEFLTYFQNEAQLDKSGLPSDRFFAERPEGSVSTLKIQRTQQEDSAVYLCASSLESRVFSGANVLTFGAGSRLTVL.

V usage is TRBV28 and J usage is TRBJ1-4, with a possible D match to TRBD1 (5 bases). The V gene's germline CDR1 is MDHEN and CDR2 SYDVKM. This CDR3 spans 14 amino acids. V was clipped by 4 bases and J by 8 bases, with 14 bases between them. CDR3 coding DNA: TGTGCCAGCAGTTCGCCGGGGGGGAGAGAAAAACTGTTTTTT. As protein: CASSSPGGREKLFF.

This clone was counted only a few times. CDR3: CASSEERQTIDTQYF. The CDR3 region has the DNA TGTGCCAGCAGCGAGGAAAGACAGACGATAGATACGCAGTATTTT. This sequence joins TRBV7-3 and TRBJ2-3; D perhaps matches TRBD1 (5 bases). The germline V gene encodes CDR1 SGHTA and CDR2 FQGTGA. This CDR3 has 15 residues. Trimming took 5 bases from V and 5 from J, leaving 17 bases between them. Using reference TRBV7-3 and TRBJ2-3 for the parts outside the CDR3, the full variable domain is GAGVSQTPSNKVTEKGKYVELRCDPISGHTALYWYRQSLGQGPEFLIYFQGTGAADDSGLPNDRFFAVRPEGSVSTLKIQRTERGDSAVYLCASSEERQTIDTQYFGPGTRLTVL.

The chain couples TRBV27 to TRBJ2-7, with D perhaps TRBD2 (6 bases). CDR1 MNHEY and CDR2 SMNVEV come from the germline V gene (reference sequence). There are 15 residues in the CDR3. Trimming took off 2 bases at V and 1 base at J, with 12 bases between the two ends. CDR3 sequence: CASSLAGGRSYEQYF. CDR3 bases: TGTGCCAGCAGTTTAGCAGGAGGGAGGTCCTACGAGCAGTACTTC.

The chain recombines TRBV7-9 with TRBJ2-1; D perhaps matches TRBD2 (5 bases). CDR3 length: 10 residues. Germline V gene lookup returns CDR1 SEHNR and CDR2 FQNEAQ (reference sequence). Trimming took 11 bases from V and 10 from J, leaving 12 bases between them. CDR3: CALWAGEQFF. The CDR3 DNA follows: TGTGCCCTCTGGGCGGGCGAGCAGTTCTTC. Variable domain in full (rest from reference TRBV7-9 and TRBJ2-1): DTGVSQNPRHKITKRGQNVTFRCDPISEHNRLYWYRQTLGQGPEFLTYFQNEAQLEKSRLLSDRFSAERPKGSFSTLEIQRTEQGDSAMYLCALWAGEQFFGPGTRLTVL.

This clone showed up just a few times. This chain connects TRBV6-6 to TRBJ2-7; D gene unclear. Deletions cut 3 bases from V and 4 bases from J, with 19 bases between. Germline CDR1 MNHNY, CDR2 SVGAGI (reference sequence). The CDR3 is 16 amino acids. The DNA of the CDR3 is TGTGCCAGCAGTTATGGTTTAGGCAGGCGACCGTACGAGCAGTACTTC. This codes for CASSYGLGRRPYEQYF.

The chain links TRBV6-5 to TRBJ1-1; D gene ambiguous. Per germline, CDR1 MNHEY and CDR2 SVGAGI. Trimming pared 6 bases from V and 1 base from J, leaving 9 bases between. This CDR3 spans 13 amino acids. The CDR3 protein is CASRRDTNTEAFF. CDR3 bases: TGTGCCAGCAGACGAGACACGAACACTGAAGCTTTCTTT.

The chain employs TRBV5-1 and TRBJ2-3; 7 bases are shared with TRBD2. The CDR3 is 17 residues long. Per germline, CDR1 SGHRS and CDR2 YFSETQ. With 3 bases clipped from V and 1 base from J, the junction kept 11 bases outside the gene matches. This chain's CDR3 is CASSSNPLAGGTDTQYF. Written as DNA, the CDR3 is TGCGCCAGCAGCTCAAATCCCCTCGCGGGGGGCACAGATACGCAGTATTTT.

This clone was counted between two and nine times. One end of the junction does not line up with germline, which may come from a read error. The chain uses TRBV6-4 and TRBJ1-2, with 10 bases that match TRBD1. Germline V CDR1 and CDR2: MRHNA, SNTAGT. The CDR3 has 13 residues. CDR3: CDILGTGDGGYTF. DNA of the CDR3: TGCGATATACTCGGGACAGGGGATGGCGGCTACACCTTC.

CDR3 region: CASRGAGDTDTQYF. The CDR3 bases are TGTGCCAGCAGGGGGGCGGGAGACACAGATACGCAGTATTTT. The rearrangement links TRBV28 to TRBJ2-3, with D possibly matching TRBD2 (7 bases). The CDR3 runs 14 residues. Germline CDR1 is MDHEN and CDR2 is SYDVKM. The germline V and J ends were trimmed by 6 bases and 2 bases, with 12 bases remaining between them.